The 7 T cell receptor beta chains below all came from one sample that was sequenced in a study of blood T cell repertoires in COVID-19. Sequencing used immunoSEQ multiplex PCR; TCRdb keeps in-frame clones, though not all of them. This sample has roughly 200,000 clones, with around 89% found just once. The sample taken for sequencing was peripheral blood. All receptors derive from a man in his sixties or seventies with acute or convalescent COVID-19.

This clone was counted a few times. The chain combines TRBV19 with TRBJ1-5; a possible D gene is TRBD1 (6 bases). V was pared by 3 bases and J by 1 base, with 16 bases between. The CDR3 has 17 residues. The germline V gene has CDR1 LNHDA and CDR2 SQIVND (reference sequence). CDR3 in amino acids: CASSIGGRGISNQPQHF. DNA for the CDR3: TGTGCCAGTAGTATTGGAGGCAGGGGAATCAGCAATCAGCCCCAGCATTTT.

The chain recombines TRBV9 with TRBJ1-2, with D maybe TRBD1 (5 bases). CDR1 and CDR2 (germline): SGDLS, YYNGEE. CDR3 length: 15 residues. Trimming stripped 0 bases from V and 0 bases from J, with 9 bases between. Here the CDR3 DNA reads TGTGCCAGCAGCGTAGCGACAGTTTCTAACTATGGCTACACCTTC. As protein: CASSVATVSNYGYTF.

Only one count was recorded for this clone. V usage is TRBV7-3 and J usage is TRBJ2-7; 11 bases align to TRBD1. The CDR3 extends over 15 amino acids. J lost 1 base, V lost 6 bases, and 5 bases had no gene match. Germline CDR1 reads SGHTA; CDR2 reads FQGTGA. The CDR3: CASSPGTGGSYEQYF. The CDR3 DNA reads TGTGCCAGCAGTCCAGGGACAGGGGGTTCCTACGAGCAGTACTTC.

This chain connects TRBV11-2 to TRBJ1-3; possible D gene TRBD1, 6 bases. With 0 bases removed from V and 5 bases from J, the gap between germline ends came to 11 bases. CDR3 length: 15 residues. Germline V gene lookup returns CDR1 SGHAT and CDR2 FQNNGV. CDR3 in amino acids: CASSLERGARNTIYF. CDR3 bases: TGTGCCAGCAGCTTAGAGCGGGGGGCAAGAAACACCATATATTTT.

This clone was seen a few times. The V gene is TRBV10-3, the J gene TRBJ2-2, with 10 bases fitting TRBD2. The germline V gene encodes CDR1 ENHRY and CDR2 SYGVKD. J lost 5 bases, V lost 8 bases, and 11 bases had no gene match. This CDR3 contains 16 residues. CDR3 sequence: CAISTSLAGETGELFF. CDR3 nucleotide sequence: TGTGCCATCTCCACGAGCCTAGCGGGAGAAACCGGGGAGCTGTTTTTT.

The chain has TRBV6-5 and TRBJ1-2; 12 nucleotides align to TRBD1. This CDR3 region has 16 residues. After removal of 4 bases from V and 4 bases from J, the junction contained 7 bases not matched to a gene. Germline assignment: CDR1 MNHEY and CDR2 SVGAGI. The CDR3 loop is CASSLFPGQGAYGYTF. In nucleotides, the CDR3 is TGTGCCAGCAGTTTATTCCCGGGACAGGGGGCCTATGGCTACACCTTC.

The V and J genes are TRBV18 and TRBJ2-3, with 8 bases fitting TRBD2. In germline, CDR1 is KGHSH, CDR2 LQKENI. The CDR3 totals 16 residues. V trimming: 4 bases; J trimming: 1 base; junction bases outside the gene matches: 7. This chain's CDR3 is CASSLTSEIRTDTQYF. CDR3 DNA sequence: TGTGCCAGCTCACTGACTAGCGAGATACGCACAGATACGCAGTATTTT. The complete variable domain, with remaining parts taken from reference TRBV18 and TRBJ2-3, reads NAGVMQNPRHLVRRRGQEARLRCSPMKGHSHVYWYRQLPEEGLKFMVYLQKENIIDESGMPKERFSAEFPKEGPSILRIQQVVRGDSAAYFCASSLTSEIRTDTQYFGPGTRLTVL.